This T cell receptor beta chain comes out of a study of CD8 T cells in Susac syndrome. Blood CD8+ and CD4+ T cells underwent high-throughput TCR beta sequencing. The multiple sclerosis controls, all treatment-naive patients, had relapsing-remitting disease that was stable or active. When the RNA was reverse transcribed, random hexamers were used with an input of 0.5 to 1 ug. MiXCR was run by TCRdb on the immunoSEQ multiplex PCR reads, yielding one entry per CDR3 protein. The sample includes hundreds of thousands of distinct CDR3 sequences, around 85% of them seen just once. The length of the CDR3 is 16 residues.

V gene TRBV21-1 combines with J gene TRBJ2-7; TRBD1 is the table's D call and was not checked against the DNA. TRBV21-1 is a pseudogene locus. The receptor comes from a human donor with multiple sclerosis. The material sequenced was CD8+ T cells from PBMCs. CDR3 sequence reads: CASSKPPGDPDYEQYF. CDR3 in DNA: TGTGCCAGCAGCAAACCCCCGGGGGATCCCGACTACGAGCAGTACTTC.